This paragraph covers one T cell receptor beta chain sequence. Its antigen is unidentified. Primers for the PCR totalled 60 Vbeta and 13 Jbeta. Profiling relied on immunoSEQ multiplex PCR, and the TCRdb table lists in-frame clones only, not all of them. The sample lists 65,000 to 95,000 clones, 78% occurring once. This record belongs to a study of cytomegalovirus exposure and HLA in healthy donors. The V gene's germline CDR1 is SGHAT and CDR2 FQNNGV. The CDR3 spans 15 residues. Trimming pared 4 bases from V and 1 base from J, leaving 12 bases between. The study's findings and limits: With later analysis, a missense DCLRE1C variant became linked to TCR beta V- and J-gene trimming. A later analysis reportedly identified an Asian-associated ancestry cluster as carrying fewer N-insertions than the approximately 730-donor mean.

J is TRBJ2-3 and V is TRBV11-2; possible D gene TRBD2, 6 bases. This sequence originates from a male donor in good health and CMV-seropositive. Sequencing input: PBMCs. The CDR3 region is CASSYGGSRTDTQYF. In DNA, the CDR3 is TGTGCCAGCAGCTATGGAGGGTCCCGCACAGATACGCAGTATTTT.